Sequencing of this T cell receptor (beta chain) was carried out in a study of cytomegalovirus exposure and HLA in healthy donors (dated by TCRdb to about 2017). Notes on the research overall: According to a later analysis, the roughly 120 validation repertoires were produced on the same platform as the roughly 600 repertoires of the first cohort. The study was designed to test whether signatures of past pathogen exposure could be identified by cataloging public T cell receptors. Along with the approximately 700-subject first cohort, a separate validation cohort of over a hundred different subjects was used. To predict cytomegalovirus infection status, the study combined high-throughput TCR immunosequencing, statistical association of individual TCRs with disease status, and machine learning. What the study reported, not specific to this receptor: The classifier was reported to diagnose cytomegalovirus status with high specificity and sensitivity in both the original and validation cohorts. The authors suggested that the approach could potentially be generalized to other disease states and immunological phenotypes. A later analysis had no HLA typing for the validation cohort, so co-occurrence there was scored across all 130 or so repertoires. The study gave a list of some 150 TCR beta chains associated with cytomegalovirus. Across donors, most TCR sequences were observed very rarely, whereas some public TCRs were present in many individuals. A few of the identified cytomegalovirus-associated TCR beta chains were confirmed in vitro to be specific for cytomegalovirus antigens. Subsequent analysis determined that TCRs grouped into clusters in the first cohort also showed a tendency toward co-occurrence across the roughly 110 validation repertoires, and 94% of cluster scores exceeded 0.

From the cysteine through the phenylalanine, the CDR3 covers 13 amino acids. Only the CDR3 part of the read is kept: 39 bases, read in frame from the first base. From a lookup of the germline V gene (reference sequence), CDR1 and CDR2 are SEHNR and FQNEAQ. The V end loses 1 base and the J end loses 5 bases, and a stretch of 8 bases separates them. Of note for this clone: There is no known antigen for this receptor. The record has no base qualities; no much larger clone is one base away.

Separate from the approximately 730-subject first cohort, the validation cohort of about 110 subjects was the group to which the donors belonged. The library was made by the immunoSEQ multiplex PCR assay. As for the authors' bioinformatics: A statistical classification framework was built to diagnose cytomegalovirus status from the catalog of TCR beta chain sequences. TCRdb holds this immuneACCESS table with in-frame rearrangements only. Some clones are missing; in checked studies, unresolved V genes explain under half, and the rest has no known cause. Clone size and the V and J calls come from that table; the DNA yielded D and trimming. The sample table contains around 150,000 clones; only one count was recorded for 85% to 90% of them. The top ten constitute 4.5% to 7% of the sample.

The rearrangement joined TRBV7-9 to TRBJ2-5; the D gene is perhaps TRBD2, from 5 matching bases. This receptor was obtained from a woman in her 30s in good health and CMV-seronegative. The sequenced sample was PBMCs. This receptor has the CDR3 CASSLGGWETQYF. The DNA sequence is given as TGTGCCAGCAGCTTAGGCGGGTGGGAGACCCAGTACTTC.